This T cell receptor (beta chain) was sequenced during a study of cytotoxic CD8 clonotypes in ibrutinib-treated CLL. Study findings and constraints: Under therapy, public clonotypes either contracted or stayed stable, and they were uncommon.

About this clone: Its target is not known.

CDR3 length: 13 amino acids. J gave up 3 bases and V 6 bases, and 2 bases lay outside the gene matches. Germline V CDR1 and CDR2: MNHNS, SASEGT. The assay was immunoSEQ multiplex PCR, and TCRdb's table has in-frame clones only and misses some. Of tens of thousands of clones in the sample, about 86% were seen once. Sample: PBMCs, taken before ibrutinib treatment. The source is a human donor with chronic lymphocytic leukemia. This chain joins TRBV6-1 and TRBJ2-1; TRBD2 agrees at 7 bases. In nucleotides, the CDR3 is TGTGCCAGCAGGGGACTATACTACAATGAGCAGTTCTTC. Translated, it gives CASRGLYYNEQFF.